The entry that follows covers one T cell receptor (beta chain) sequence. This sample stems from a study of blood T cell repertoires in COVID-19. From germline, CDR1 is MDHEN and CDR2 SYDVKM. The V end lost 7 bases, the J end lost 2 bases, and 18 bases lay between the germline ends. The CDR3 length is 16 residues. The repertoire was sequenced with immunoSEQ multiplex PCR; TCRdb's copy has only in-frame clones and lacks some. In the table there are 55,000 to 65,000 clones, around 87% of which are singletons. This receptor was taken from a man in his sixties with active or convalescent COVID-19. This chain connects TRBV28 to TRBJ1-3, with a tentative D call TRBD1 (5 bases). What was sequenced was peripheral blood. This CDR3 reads CASTPGGGRAGNTIYF. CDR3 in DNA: TGTGCCAGCACCCCCGGTGGGGGGAGGGCTGGAAACACCATATATTTT.